The entry that follows covers one TCR beta chain sequence. Antigen: not known. The sample belongs to a study of cytomegalovirus exposure and HLA in healthy donors. This PCR relied on a set of 60 Vbeta primers and 13 Jbeta primers. TCRdb's table, derived via immunoSEQ multiplex PCR, lists solely in-frame clones and lacks some. Seen here are roughly 190,000 clones, roughly 83% observed once, and the top ten hold 1.5% to 2%. The germline gives CDR1 SGDLS, CDR2 YYNGEE. Trimming at V came to 4 bases and at J to 2 bases, leaving 6 bases not matched to a gene. The CDR3 has 15 residues. Findings and limits, study-wide: Reports credit the classifier with highly specific, highly sensitive diagnosis of cytomegalovirus status. According to the study, roughly 180 TCR beta chains were cytomegalovirus-associated.

This TCR came from a woman aged 45-65 years in good health and CMV-seronegative. Material: PBMCs. The chain employs TRBV9 and TRBJ2-7; 10 nucleotides line up with TRBD2. The CDR3: CASSPGTSVTYEQYF. CDR3 nucleotides: TGTGCCAGCAGCCCTGGGACTAGCGTTACCTACGAGCAGTACTTC.